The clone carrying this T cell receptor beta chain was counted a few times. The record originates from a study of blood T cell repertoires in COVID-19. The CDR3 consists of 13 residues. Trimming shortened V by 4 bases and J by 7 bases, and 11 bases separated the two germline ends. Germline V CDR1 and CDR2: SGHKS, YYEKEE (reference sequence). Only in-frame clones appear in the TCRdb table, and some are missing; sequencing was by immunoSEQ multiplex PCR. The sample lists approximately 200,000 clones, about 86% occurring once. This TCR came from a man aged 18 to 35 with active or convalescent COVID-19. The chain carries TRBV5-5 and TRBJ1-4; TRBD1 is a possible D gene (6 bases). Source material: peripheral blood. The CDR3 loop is CASSPGGIEKLFF. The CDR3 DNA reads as TGTGCCAGCAGCCCGGGGGGCATTGAAAAACTGTTTTTT. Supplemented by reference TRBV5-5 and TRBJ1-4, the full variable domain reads DAGVTQSPTHLIKTRGQQVTLRCSPISGHKSVSWYQQVLGQGPQFIFQYYEKEERGRGNFPDRFSARQFPNYSSELNVNALLLGDSALYLCASSPGGIEKLFFGSGTQLSVL.